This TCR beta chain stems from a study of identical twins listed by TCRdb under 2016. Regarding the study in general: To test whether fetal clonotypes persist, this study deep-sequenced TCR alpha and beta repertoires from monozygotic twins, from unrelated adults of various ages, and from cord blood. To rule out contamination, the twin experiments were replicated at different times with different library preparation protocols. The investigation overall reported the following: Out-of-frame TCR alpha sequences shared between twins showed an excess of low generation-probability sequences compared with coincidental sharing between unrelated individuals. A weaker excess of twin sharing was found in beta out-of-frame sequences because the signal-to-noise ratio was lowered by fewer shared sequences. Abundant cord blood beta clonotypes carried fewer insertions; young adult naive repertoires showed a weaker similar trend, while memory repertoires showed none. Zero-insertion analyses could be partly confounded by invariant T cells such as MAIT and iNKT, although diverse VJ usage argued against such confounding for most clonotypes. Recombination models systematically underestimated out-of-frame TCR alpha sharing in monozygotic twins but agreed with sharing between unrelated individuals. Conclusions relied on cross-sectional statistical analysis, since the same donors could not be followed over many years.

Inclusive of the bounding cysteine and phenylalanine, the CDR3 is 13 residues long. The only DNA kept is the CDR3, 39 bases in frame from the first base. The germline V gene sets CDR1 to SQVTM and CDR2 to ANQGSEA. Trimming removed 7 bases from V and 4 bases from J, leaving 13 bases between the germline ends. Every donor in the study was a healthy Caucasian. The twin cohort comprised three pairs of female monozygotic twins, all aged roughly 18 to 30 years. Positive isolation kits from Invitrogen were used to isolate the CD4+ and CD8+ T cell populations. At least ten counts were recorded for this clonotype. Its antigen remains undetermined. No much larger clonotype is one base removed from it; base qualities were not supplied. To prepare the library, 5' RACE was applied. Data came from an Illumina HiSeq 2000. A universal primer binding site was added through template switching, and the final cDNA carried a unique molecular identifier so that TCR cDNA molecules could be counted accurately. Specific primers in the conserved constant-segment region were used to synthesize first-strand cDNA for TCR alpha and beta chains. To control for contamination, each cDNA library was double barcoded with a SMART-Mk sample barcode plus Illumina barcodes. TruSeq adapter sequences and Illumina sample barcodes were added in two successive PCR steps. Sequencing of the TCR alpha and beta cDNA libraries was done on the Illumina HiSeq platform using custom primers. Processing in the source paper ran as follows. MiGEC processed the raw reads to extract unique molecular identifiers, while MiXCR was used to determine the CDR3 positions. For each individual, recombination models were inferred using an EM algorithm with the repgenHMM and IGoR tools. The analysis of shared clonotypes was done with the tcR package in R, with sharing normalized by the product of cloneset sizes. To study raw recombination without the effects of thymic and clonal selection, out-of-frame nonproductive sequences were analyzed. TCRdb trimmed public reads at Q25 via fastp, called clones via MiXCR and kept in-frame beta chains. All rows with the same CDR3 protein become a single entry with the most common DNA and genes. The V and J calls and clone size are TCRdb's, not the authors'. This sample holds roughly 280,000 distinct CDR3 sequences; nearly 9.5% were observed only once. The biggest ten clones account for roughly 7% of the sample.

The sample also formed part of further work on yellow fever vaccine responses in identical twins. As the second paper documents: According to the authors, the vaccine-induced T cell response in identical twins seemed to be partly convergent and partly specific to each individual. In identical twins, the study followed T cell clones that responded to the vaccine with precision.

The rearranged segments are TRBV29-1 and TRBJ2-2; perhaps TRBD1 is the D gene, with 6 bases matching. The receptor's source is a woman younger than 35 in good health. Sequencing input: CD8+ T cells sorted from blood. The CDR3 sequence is CSAPGDGTGELFF. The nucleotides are TGCAGCGCCCCAGGGGACGGCACCGGGGAGCTGTTTTTT.